The following is a TCR beta chain sequence with its context. Antigen: not known. This specimen comes from a study of OX40 agonist ivuxolimab in advanced cancers. Whole-study context: Patients took ivuxolimab, an agonistic anti-OX40 (CD134) antibody. The study gave patients intravenous ivuxolimab at 0.01 to 10 mg/kg every 2 weeks. General observations from the study: More expanded clones were seen, on average, in CD8+ T cells than in CD4+.

Using immunoSEQ multiplex PCR, the repertoire was profiled, and TCRdb retains in-frame clones only, with some absent. The sample carries 50,000 to 65,000 clones, around 93% recorded once. The CDR3 loop spans 16 amino acids. V gave up 3 bases and J gave up 3 bases, with 18 bases separating them. Germline CDR1 and CDR2: SGHRS and YFSETQ. Sample: CD4+ or CD8+ T cells sorted from blood, taken in a trial of the OX40 agonist ivuxolimab. The sequence was collected from an adult with an advanced solid tumor such as melanoma, head and neck, liver or kidney cancer. The chain is built from TRBV5-1 and TRBJ1-1; possible D gene TRBD1, 6 bases. The CDR3 here is CASSYPTGLGYTEAFF. The CDR3, as DNA: TGCGCCAGCAGCTACCCAACAGGGTTGGGGTACACTGAAGCTTTCTTT.